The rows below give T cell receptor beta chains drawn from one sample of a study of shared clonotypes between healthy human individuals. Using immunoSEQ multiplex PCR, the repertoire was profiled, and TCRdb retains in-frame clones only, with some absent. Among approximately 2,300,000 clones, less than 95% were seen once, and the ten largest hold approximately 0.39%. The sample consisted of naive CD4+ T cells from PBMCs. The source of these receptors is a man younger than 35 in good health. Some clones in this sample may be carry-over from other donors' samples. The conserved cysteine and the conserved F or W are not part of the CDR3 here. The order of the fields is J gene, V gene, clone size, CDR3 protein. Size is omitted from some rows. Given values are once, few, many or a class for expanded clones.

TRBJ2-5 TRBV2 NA ASRASGSYETQY
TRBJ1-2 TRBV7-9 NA ASSLDSNYGYT
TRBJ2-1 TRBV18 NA ASSPPQGEGYNEQF
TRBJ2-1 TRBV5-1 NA ASAPTLAGIISYNEQF
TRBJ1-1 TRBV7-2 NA ASSQGAPGTEAF
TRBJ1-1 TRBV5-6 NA ASSLDRGTEAF
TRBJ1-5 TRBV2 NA ASSGGGINQPQH
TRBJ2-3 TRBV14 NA ASSQLSTDTQY
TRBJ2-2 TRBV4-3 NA ASSQRKGVAGELF
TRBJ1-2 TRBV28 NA ASSFNNGGYT
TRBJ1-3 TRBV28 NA ASSSEGGNTIY
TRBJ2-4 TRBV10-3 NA AISEWLDPGAAKNIQY
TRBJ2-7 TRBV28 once ASRPPDRGGFGEQY
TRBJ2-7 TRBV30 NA AWKKSSSYEQY
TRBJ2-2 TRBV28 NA ASSRWEFANTGELF
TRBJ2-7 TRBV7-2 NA ASSLEQGIYEQY
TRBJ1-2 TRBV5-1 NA ASSSDRVRGPAGGYT
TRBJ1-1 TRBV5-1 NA ASADPRGLNTEAF
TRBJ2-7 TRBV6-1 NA ASSEASGPPYEQY
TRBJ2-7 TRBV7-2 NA ASSLGPSGSYEQY
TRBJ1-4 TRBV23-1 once ASSPGTGRGEKLF
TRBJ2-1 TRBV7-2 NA ASSLAVSYDNEQF
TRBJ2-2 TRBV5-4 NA ASSGGRRGPTGELF
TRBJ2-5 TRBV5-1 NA ASSSKETQY
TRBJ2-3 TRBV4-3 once ASSQVTADLTDTQY
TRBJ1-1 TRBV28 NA ASSFGVSEAF
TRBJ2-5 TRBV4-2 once ASSQPGIEETQY
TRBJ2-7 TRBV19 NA ASSVRDRGYEQY
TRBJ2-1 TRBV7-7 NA ASSLGSNNEQF
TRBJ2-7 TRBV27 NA ASRPYGSSYEQY
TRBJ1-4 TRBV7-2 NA ASSLEGTGGWFYEKLF
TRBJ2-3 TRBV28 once ATYGTGDGDTQY
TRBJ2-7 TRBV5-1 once ASSLGSSGAYEQY
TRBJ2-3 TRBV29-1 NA SVAGLDTQY
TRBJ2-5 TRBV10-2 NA ASRTPGQETQY
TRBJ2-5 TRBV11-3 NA ASSSARGETQY
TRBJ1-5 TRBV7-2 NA ASAGGLSNQPQH
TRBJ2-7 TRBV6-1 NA ASSQGPSYYEQY
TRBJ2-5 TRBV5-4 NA ASIYGATQY